The present TCR beta chain was sequenced within a study of neurological immune-mediated disorders. V lost 0 bases and J lost 7, with 11 bases in between. The CDR3 has 14 amino acids. CDR1 SGHRS and CDR2 YFSETQ come from the germline V gene. Overall study findings and caveats: Phylogenetically, 18 of 34 multiple sclerosis patients' repertoires fell into one related-CDR3 cluster, a possible signature.

Each CDR3 protein gets one entry after TCRdb re-called the 5' RACE reads with MiXCR. This table has 100,000 to 150,000 distinct CDR3 sequences, about 3.4% appearing once. At least ten counts were recorded for this clonotype. What it binds is unknown. This rearrangement joins TRBV5-1 to TRBJ2-1, with D possibly TRBD1 on 6 matching bases. The TCR comes from a woman aged 25-40 years with multiple sclerosis. Sequencing input: PBMCs. DNA for the CDR3: TGCGCCAGCAGCTTGGGTGACAGGTTGAATGAGCAGTTCTTC. Translation gives CASSLGDRLNEQFF. The variable domain in full, with the rest retrieved from reference TRBV5-1 and TRBJ2-1, is KAGVTQTPRYLIKTRGQQVTLSCSPISGHRSVSWYQQTPGQGLQFLFEYFSETQRNKGNFPGRFSGRQFSNSRSEMNVSTLELGDSALYLCASSLGDRLNEQFFGPGTRLTVL.